This note documents a single T cell receptor (beta chain) sequence. The target antigen is unknown. This record belongs to a study of PD-1 blockade in classical Hodgkin lymphoma. Findings and limits, study-wide: By C4D1, CD4+ diversity increased significantly, especially in complete responders.

Documented time point: cycle 4 day 1 (C4D1), after less than 7 weeks of nivolumab. Relapses following autologous stem cell transplantation were seen in all patients, with brentuximab vedotin exposure varying. Data came from immunoSEQ multiplex PCR; TCRdb stores just in-frame clones and leaves some out. The sample shows more than 85,000 clones, over 85% of them seen only once. The CDR3 consists of 16 residues. V was clipped by 4 bases and J by 0 bases, with 10 bases between them. Looked up from germline, CDR1 is MNHEY and CDR2 is SVGAGI. J is TRBJ2-6 and V is TRBV6-5, with D unclear. The source was peripheral blood mononuclear cells (PBMCs), collected before the fourth cycle of nivolumab. The origin of this receptor is a human donor with classical Hodgkin lymphoma. Written as DNA, the CDR3 is TGTGCCAGCAGTTTCCAATGGACCTCTGGGGCCAACGTCCTGACTTTC. Translated: CASSFQWTSGANVLTF.